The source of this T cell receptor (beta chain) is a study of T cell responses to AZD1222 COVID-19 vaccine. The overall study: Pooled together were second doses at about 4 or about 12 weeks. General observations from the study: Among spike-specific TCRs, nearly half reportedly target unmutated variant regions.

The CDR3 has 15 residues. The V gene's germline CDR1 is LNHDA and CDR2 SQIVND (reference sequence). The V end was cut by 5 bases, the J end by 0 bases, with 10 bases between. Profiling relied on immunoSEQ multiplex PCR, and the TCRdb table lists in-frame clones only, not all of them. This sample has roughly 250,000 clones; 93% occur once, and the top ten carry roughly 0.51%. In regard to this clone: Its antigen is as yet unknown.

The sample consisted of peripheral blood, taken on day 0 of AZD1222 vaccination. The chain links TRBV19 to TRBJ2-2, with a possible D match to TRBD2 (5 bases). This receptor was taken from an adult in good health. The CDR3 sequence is CASSAPGANTGELFF. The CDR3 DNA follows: TGTGCCAGTAGTGCCCCCGGGGCGAACACCGGGGAGCTGTTTTTT.